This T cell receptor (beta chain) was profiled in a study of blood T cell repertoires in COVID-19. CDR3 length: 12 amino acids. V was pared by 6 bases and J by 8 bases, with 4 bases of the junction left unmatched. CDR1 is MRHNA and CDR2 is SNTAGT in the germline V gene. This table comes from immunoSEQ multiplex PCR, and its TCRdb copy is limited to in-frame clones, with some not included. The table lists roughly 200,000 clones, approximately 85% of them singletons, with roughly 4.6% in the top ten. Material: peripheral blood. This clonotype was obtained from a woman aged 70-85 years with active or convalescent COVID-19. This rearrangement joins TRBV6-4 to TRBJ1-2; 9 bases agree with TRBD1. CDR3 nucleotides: TGTGCCAGCAGAGGGACAGGGCCCGGCTACACCTTC. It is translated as CASRGTGPGYTF.